A single sample gave rise to the 19 T cell receptor beta chains below, sequenced in a study of blood T cell repertoires in COVID-19. Using immunoSEQ multiplex PCR, the repertoire was profiled, and TCRdb retains in-frame clones only, with some absent. The sample lists some 170,000 clones, 75% to 85% seen once, with approximately 6% in the top ten. The sequenced material came from PBMCs or T cells enriched from blood (not recorded which). Receptors originate from a man in his forties or fifties who had recovered from COVID-19.

This rearrangement joins TRBV6-5 to TRBJ2-7, with 11 nucleotides matching TRBD1. V gave up 8 bases and J gave up 4 bases; unmatched junction bases: 7. In germline, CDR1 is MNHEY, CDR2 SVGAGI. This CDR3 has 14 amino acids. CDR3 sequence reads: CASVRDRGSYEQYV. As DNA, the CDR3 is TGTGCCAGCGTTCGGGACAGGGGGTCGTACGAGCAGTACGTC.

The rearrangement uses TRBV10-3 and TRBJ2-3; the D is unclear. The CDR3 loop spans 14 amino acids. Germline CDR1 reads ENHRY; CDR2 reads SYGVKD. Trimming took 0 bases from V and 9 from J, leaving 13 bases between them. CDR3 DNA sequence: TGTGCCATCAGTGAGTCGTATGCGAGCGAAACGCAGTATTTT. Encoded protein: CAISESYASETQYF.

The chain is built from TRBV5-4 and TRBJ2-7; 8 bases are a match to TRBD1. The CDR3 sequence is 14 residues long. Germline CDR1 is SGHNT and CDR2 is YYREEE (reference sequence). The junction had 5 bases not matched to a gene; V was cut back by 0 bases and J by 6 bases. CDR3 sequence reads: CASSLGAGGREQYV. The CDR3 DNA follows: TGTGCCAGCAGCTTGGGGGCAGGGGGCCGCGAGCAGTACGTC.

The chain uses TRBV24-1 and TRBJ1-1; possible D gene TRBD1, 5 bases. The CDR3 extends over 13 amino acids. With 12 bases removed from V and 2 bases from J, the gap between germline ends came to 15 bases. The germline V gene has CDR1 KGHDR and CDR2 SFDVKD. CDR3 sequence: CAAGRQGNTEAFF. The CDR3 bases are TGTGCCGCTGGACGGCAGGGTAACACTGAAGCTTTCTTT.

DNA of the CDR3: TGTGCCAGTAGTGAAACCGCGACTAGTTTGGAGACCCAGTACTTC. Protein product: CASSETATSLETQYF. V usage is TRBV19 and J usage is TRBJ2-5; D might be TRBD2 (6 bases). Germline V gene sequence: CDR1 LNHDA, CDR2 SQIVND (reference sequence). Trimming stripped 5 bases from V and 5 bases from J, with 18 bases between. The CDR3 runs to 15 residues.

This chain links TRBV10-3 with TRBJ2-1; 8 bases line up with TRBD2. CDR1 and CDR2 (germline): ENHRY, SYGVKD. This CDR3 has 15 amino acids. V shed 6 bases, J shed 10 bases, and the junction held 14 bases outside the gene matches. In nucleotides, the CDR3 is TGTGCCATCAGCGCCCTGCGGGGGGCCTCGTGGGAGCAGTTCTTC. This sequence encodes CAISALRGASWEQFF.

This clone was seen only once. This chain joins TRBV30 and TRBJ1-5; 8 bases agree with TRBD1. The germline gives CDR1 GTSNPN, CDR2 SVGIG (reference sequence). The CDR3 contains 15 residues. Trimming removed 0 bases from V and 9 bases from J; junction bases left unmatched: 10. Here the CDR3 DNA reads TGTGCCTGGAGTGTGGGGCAGGGGGCGGCTTCGCCCCAGCATTTT. Protein product: CAWSVGQGAASPQHF.

The chain links TRBV7-7 to TRBJ1-1; no clear D. Trimming shortened V by 2 bases and J by 0 bases, and 4 bases separated the two germline ends. The CDR3 is 13 residues long. Germline CDR1 reads SSHAT; CDR2 reads FNYEAQ (reference sequence). As DNA, the CDR3 is TGTGCCAGCAGCTTACAAATGAACACTGAAGCTTTCTTT. It is translated as CASSLQMNTEAFF.

This chain links TRBV5-5 with TRBJ1-1; the D gene is possibly TRBD1 (6 bases). Germline V gene sequence: CDR1 SGHKS, CDR2 YYEKEE (reference sequence). The CDR3 is 14 residues long. V was pared by 4 bases and J by 8 bases, with 18 bases between. CDR3 loop: CASSGSQGLREAFF. CDR3 bases: TGTGCCAGCAGCGGAAGTCAGGGGCTCCGAGAAGCTTTCTTT. Combining the CDR3 with reference TRBV5-5 and TRBJ1-1 gives the whole variable domain DAGVTQSPTHLIKTRGQQVTLRCSPISGHKSVSWYQQVLGQGPQFIFQYYEKEERGRGNFPDRFSARQFPNYSSELNVNALLLGDSALYLCASSGSQGLREAFFGQGTRLTVV.

Turning to this clone: This sequence may be a read error, since a much larger clone differs from it by one base. This chain connects TRBV12-3 or TRBV12-4 to TRBJ1-1, with D possibly TRBD1 on 5 matching bases. Trimming took off 6 bases at V and 1 base at J, with 9 bases between the two ends. The CDR3 extends over 13 amino acids. CDR3 DNA: TGTGCCAGCAGCATACAGGAGAACACTGAAGCTTTCTTT. This sequence encodes CASSIQENTEAFF.

The rearrangement links TRBV27 to TRBJ1-1; weak D call: TRBD1 (5 bases). This CDR3 spans 15 amino acids. The germline CDR1 and CDR2 sequences are MNHEY and SMNVEV (reference sequence). V lost 2 bases, J lost 5 bases, and 15 bases lay in between. The CDR3 here is CASSLNRPGRTEAFF. As DNA, the CDR3 is TGTGCCAGCAGTTTAAATCGCCCAGGGAGGACTGAAGCTTTCTTT.

The rearrangement joins TRBV30 to TRBJ1-1, with TRBD1 as a possible D gene (5 bases). V lost 0 bases to trimming and J lost 7 bases, with 6 bases between them. Germline lookup yields CDR1 GTSNPN and CDR2 SVGIG (reference sequence). The CDR3 contains 11 residues. The CDR3 reads CAWSVQDEAFF. CDR3 sequence (DNA): TGTGCCTGGAGTGTACAGGATGAAGCTTTCTTT.

The chain carries TRBV9 and TRBJ1-1; TRBD1 agrees at 8 bases. Losses at the gene ends were 3 bases for V and 1 base for J; bases not matched to a gene: 11. CDR1 SGDLS and CDR2 YYNGEE come from the germline V gene. This CDR3 has 17 amino acids. The chain's CDR3 is CASSAVGTGYSNTEAFF. CDR3 nucleotides: TGTGCCAGCAGCGCAGTTGGGACAGGTTACTCGAACACTGAAGCTTTCTTT. Drawing the rest from reference TRBV9 and TRBJ1-1, the complete variable domain is DSGVTQTPKHLITATGQRVTLRCSPRSGDLSVYWYQQSLDQGLQFLIQYYNGEERAKGNILERFSAQQFPDLHSELNLSSLELGDSALYFCASSAVGTGYSNTEAFFGQGTRLTVV.

This chain links TRBV9 with TRBJ1-3; 9 bases map to TRBD1. This CDR3 is 18 amino acids long. Germline lookup yields CDR1 SGDLS and CDR2 YYNGEE. With 5 bases clipped from V and 4 bases from J, the junction kept 16 bases outside the gene matches. The CDR3 DNA sequence: TGTGCCAGCAGTAGGGGGGGACAGGGCTCCCCCTCCGGAAACACCATATATTTT. Its translation: CASSRGGQGSPSGNTIYF.

The chain recombines TRBV6-5 with TRBJ1-1; D unresolved. The V end was cut by 8 bases, the J end by 1 base, with 17 bases between. The CDR3 extends over 15 amino acids. Germline V gives CDR1 MNHEY, CDR2 SVGAGI. CDR3 bases: TGTGCCAGCGAGTCACGTACCCCCCGGAACACTGAAGCTTTCTTT. Translated: CASESRTPRNTEAFF.

The chain recombines TRBV5-4 with TRBJ2-6; D perhaps matches TRBD2 (6 bases). This CDR3 spans 16 amino acids. Germline CDR1 and CDR2: SGHNT and YYREEE (reference sequence). The germline V and J ends were trimmed by 2 bases and 0 bases, with 9 bases remaining between them. The chain's CDR3 is CASSLGGTSGANVLTF. As DNA, the CDR3 is TGTGCCAGCAGCTTAGGCGGGACCTCTGGGGCCAACGTCCTGACTTTC.

V and J are TRBV12-3 or TRBV12-4 and TRBJ1-4; D unresolved. With 5 bases removed from V and 0 bases from J, the gap between germline ends came to 4 bases. The length of the CDR3 is 13 residues. The CDR3 DNA reads TGTGCCAGCAGTACTACAACTAATGAAAAACTGTTTTTT. It specifies CASSTTTNEKLFF.

This clone has only one observation. V is TRBV9 and J is TRBJ2-1, with TRBD2 matching 11 bases. V lost 1 base and J lost 0; bases outside the gene matches: 6. This CDR3 comprises 18 residues. Germline CDR1 is SGDLS and CDR2 is YYNGEE. DNA of the CDR3: TGTGCCAGCAGCGTACTAGCGGGGGGCGACCGCTCCTACAATGAGCAGTTCTTC. Its protein product is CASSVLAGGDRSYNEQFF.

V gene TRBV5-4 combines with J gene TRBJ2-1, with TRBD1 matching over 10 bases. The trim removed 3 bases at V and 5 bases at J, leaving 14 bases unmatched. Germline V CDR1 and CDR2: SGHNT, YYREEE (reference sequence). CDR3 length: 18 residues. CDR3 sequence: CASSWGRDRGIFHNEQFF. CDR3 in DNA: TGTGCCAGCAGCTGGGGCCGGGACAGGGGAATTTTCCACAATGAGCAGTTCTTC.